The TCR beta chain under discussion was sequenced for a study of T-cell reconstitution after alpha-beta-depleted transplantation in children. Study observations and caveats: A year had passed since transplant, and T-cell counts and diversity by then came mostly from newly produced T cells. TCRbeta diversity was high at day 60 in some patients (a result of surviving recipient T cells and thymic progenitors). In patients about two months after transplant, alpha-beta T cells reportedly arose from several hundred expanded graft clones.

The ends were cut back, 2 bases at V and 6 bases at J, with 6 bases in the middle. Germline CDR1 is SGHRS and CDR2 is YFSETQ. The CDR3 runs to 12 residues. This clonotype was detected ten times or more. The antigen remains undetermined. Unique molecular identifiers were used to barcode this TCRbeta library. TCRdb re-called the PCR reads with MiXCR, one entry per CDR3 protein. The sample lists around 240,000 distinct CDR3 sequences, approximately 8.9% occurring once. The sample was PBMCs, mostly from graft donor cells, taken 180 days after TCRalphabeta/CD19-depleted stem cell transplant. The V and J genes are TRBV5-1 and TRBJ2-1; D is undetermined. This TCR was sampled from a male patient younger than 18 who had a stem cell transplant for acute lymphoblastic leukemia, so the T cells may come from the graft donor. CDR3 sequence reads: CASSLGANEQFF. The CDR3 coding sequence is TGCGCCAGCAGCTTAGGCGCCAATGAGCAGTTCTTC. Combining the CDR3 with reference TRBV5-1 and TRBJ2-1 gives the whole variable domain KAGVTQTPRYLIKTRGQQVTLSCSPISGHRSVSWYQQTPGQGLQFLFEYFSETQRNKGNFPGRFSGRQFSNSRSEMNVSTLELGDSALYLCASSLGANEQFFGPGTRLTVL.